A selection of T cell receptor beta chains follows, all from one sample in a study of Ad26.COV2.S vaccination and SARS-CoV-2 variants. The repertoire was sequenced with immunoSEQ multiplex PCR; TCRdb's copy has only in-frame clones and lacks some. The data show around 100,000 clones, roughly 84% seen once. The source material was peripheral blood, sampled after recovery from COVID-19. The origin of the receptors is a human donor who had recovered from COVID-19. Each CDR3 is given with its conserved first and last residue. The D gene is left open where the match is weak. Clone size, where shown, is once, few, many, or a class for clones that have expanded.

d_gene	v_gene	abundance	j_gene	CDR3aa	CDR3nt
TRBD2	TRBV5-5	NA	TRBJ2-7	CASSLRGVAYEQYF	TGTGCCAGCAGCTTGCGGGGGGTTGCTTACGAGCAGTACTTC
NA	TRBV5-1	NA	TRBJ2-3	CASSLGQGDTQYF	TGCGCCAGCAGCCTCGGGCAGGGAGATACGCAGTATTTT
TRBD1	TRBV2	NA	TRBJ2-7	CASSEVGTGAYEQYF	TGTGCCAGCAGTGAAGTCGGGACAGGGGCCTACGAGCAGTACTTC
NA	TRBV4-3	NA	TRBJ2-4	CASSQGGGTRRNF	TGCGCCAGCAGCCAAGGTGGGGGGACTCGTCGGAACTTC
NA	TRBV5-6	NA	TRBJ1-1	CASSWGAVEAFF	TGTGCCAGCAGCTGGGGGGCAGTCGAAGCTTTCTTT
NA	TRBV20-1	NA	TRBJ2-7	CSAPVSYEQYF	TGCAGTGCACCCGTCTCCTACGAGCAGTACTTC
NA	TRBV7-2	NA	TRBJ2-3	CASSRPSSLSTDTQYF	TGTGCCAGCAGCCGCCCTTCCTCCTTATCTACAGATACGCAGTATTTT
NA	TRBV19	NA	TRBJ1-1	CASKRGAGMNTEAFF	TGTGCCAGTAAACGGGGGGCCGGGATGAACACTGAAGCTTTCTTT
TRBD2	TRBV28	NA	TRBJ2-5	CASSSLAGGETQYF	TGTGCCAGCAGTTCACTAGCGGGAGGAGAGACCCAGTACTTC
TRBD2	TRBV5-1	NA	TRBJ2-3	CASSSTSGTTDTQYF	TGCGCCAGCAGCTCGACTAGCGGGACCACAGATACGCAGTATTTT
NA	TRBV7-9	NA	TRBJ1-2	CASSLGAGNYGYTF	TGTGCCAGCAGCTTAGGGGCAGGAAACTATGGCTACACCTTC
NA	TRBV27	few	TRBJ2-3	CASSLASSTDTQYF	TGTGCCAGCAGCCTAGCTTCTAGCACAGATACGCAGTATTTT
NA	TRBV15	NA	TRBJ2-3	CATSTRADPRADTQYF	TGTGCCACCAGCACCCGGGCGGATCCCCGAGCGGATACGCAGTATTTT
NA	TRBV5-4	once	TRBJ2-5	CASSFPRPGVGETQYF	TGTGCCAGCAGCTTCCCTAGGCCGGGAGTGGGAGAGACCCAGTACTTC
NA	TRBV28	NA	TRBJ1-2	CASSLAQPGYTF	TGTGCCAGCAGTTTGGCCCAACCTGGCTACACCTTC
TRBD2	TRBV7-4	NA	TRBJ2-7	CASSFRGGDHEQYF	TGTGCCAGCAGCTTCCGGGGGGGTGACCACGAGCAGTACTTC
NA	TRBV19	NA	TRBJ2-2	CASSPSSAGANTGELFF	TGTGCCAGTAGTCCATCTTCAGCGGGCGCTAACACCGGGGAGCTGTTTTTT
NA	TRBV7-2	NA	TRBJ1-2	CASSLVPGADYGYTF	TGTGCCAGCAGCTTAGTCCCAGGAGCTGATTATGGCTACACCTTC
NA	TRBV5-1	NA	TRBJ2-6	CASSLRPGANVLTF	TGCGCCAGCAGCTTGCGTCCCGGGGCCAACGTCCTGACTTTC
NA	TRBV5-6	NA	TRBJ1-2	CASSSGNYGYTF	TGTGCCAGCAGTTCGGGGAACTATGGCTACACCTTC
TRBD2	TRBV7-8	NA	TRBJ2-3	CASSRRDYQTSTDTQYF	TGTGCCAGCAGCCGAAGGGACTACCAGACTAGCACAGATACGCAGTATTTT
NA	TRBV12-3/TRBV12-4	few	TRBJ1-2	CASSLNYRGYTF	TGTGCCAGCAGTTTAAATTACCGTGGCTACACCTTC
NA	TRBV7-2	NA	TRBJ1-1	CASSQNPGGGTEAFF	TGTGCCAGCAGCCAGAATCCGGGGGGGGGCACTGAAGCTTTCTTT
NA	TRBV4-3	NA	TRBJ1-5	CASSHGTLNQPQHF	TGCGCCAGCAGCCATGGTACGCTAAATCAGCCCCAGCATTTT
NA	TRBV5-4	NA	TRBJ1-2	CASREQGRILYGYTF	TGTGCCAGCAGGGAACAGGGACGGATTTTATATGGCTACACCTTC
NA	TRBV7-8	NA	TRBJ1-5	CATAPGRTFSNQPQHF	TGTGCCACCGCTCCGGGACGGACGTTTAGCAATCAGCCCCAGCATTTT
NA	TRBV11-2	NA	TRBJ2-1	CASSWRNEQFF	TGTGCCAGCAGCTGGAGGAATGAGCAGTTCTTC
TRBD1	TRBV24-1	NA	TRBJ2-1	CATSELGTGEDEQFF	TGTGCCACCAGTGAATTGGGGACAGGGGAGGATGAGCAGTTCTTC
NA	TRBV11-2	NA	TRBJ2-5	CASSLVKIPQETQYF	TGTGCCAGCAGCCTAGTAAAGATCCCTCAAGAGACCCAGTACTTC
NA	TRBV13	NA	TRBJ2-7	CASSLENGTEYEQYF	TGTGCCAGCAGCTTAGAAAACGGGACGGAGTACGAGCAGTACTTC
NA	TRBV19	NA	TRBJ2-7	CASKRGSGNYEQYF	TGTGCCAGTAAAAGGGGTAGCGGCAACTACGAGCAGTACTTC
TRBD2	TRBV10-2	NA	TRBJ2-1	CASTQGLASNEQFF	TGCGCCAGCACCCAGGGACTAGCTTCGAATGAGCAGTTCTTC
NA	TRBV24-1	NA	TRBJ2-5	CATSDPSGHQETQYF	TGTGCCACCAGTGACCCGTCCGGACACCAAGAGACCCAGTACTTC
NA	TRBV6-2/TRBV6-3	NA	TRBJ2-1	CASSWDRNNEQFF	TGTGCCAGCAGTTGGGACCGTAACAATGAGCAGTTCTTC
NA	TRBV4-1	NA	TRBJ2-2	CASSHGYFIGELFF	TGCGCCAGCAGCCATGGGTATTTCATCGGGGAGCTGTTTTTT
NA	TRBV6-2/TRBV6-3	NA	TRBJ2-7	CASSFSGALYEQYF	TGTGCCAGCAGTTTTTCAGGGGCACTCTACGAGCAGTACTTC
TRBD2	TRBV28	NA	TRBJ2-1	CASSGRTSGSTQFF	TGTGCCAGCAGTGGAAGGACTAGCGGGAGCACGCAGTTCTTC
NA	TRBV28	NA	TRBJ2-7	CASSRAYEQYF	TGTGCCAGCAGCAGGGCCTACGAGCAGTACTTC
NA	TRBV11-3	NA	TRBJ2-3	CASTVTTGKGTDTQYF	TGTGCCAGCACCGTTACGACGGGGAAAGGGACAGATACGCAGTATTTT
NA	TRBV14	NA	TRBJ2-2	CASSQERWELFF	TGTGCCAGCAGCCAAGAACGATGGGAGCTGTTTTTT
NA	TRBV7-9	NA	TRBJ1-1	CASSNRYGAEAFF	TGTGCCAGCAGCAACAGGTACGGGGCTGAAGCTTTCTTT